The T cell receptor (beta chain) under discussion was sequenced for a study of T cell responses to AZD1222 COVID-19 vaccine. Study results and caveats: Females outnumbered males among donors, who were mostly white British; clonal diversity was possibly underestimated. Only a handful of people who got AZD1222 tested seropositive at baseline. Among vaccine-associated CD4 TCRs, coverage spanned spike, with dominance at 160-218 and 743-854. Repertoires were sampled only after the peak T cell response.

Germline CDR1 reads MNHEY; CDR2 reads SVGEGT. V was clipped by 2 bases and J by 2 bases; unmatched bases: 2. The CDR3 runs 15 residues. Concerning this clone: Its target is not known. Other DNA sequences in the same sample also yield this CDR3.

TCRdb keeps only in-frame clones here, not all; method: immunoSEQ multiplex PCR. This table has 50,000 to 70,000 clones, roughly 85% appearing once. The genes are TRBV6-2 or TRBV6-3 and TRBJ2-2; 7 bases fit TRBD1. This specimen consisted of peripheral blood, obtained on day 0 of MenACWY control vaccination. The receptor was derived from an adult in good health. CDR3 DNA: TGTGCCAGCAGTTACGGGACAGTCAACACCGGGGAGCTGTTTTTT. It specifies CASSYGTVNTGELFF.